This passage covers 13 T cell receptor beta chains from one sample sequenced in a study of blood T cell repertoires in COVID-19. Sequencing was performed with immunoSEQ multiplex PCR; in TCRdb, only in-frame clones are kept and a portion is missing. Among fewer than 150,000 clones listed, about 86% were seen once. The sequencing input was peripheral blood. Every receptor here comes from a man in his sixties or seventies who had recovered from COVID-19.

This rearrangement joins TRBV2 to TRBJ1-2; D is possibly TRBD1 (6 bases). The V gene lost 4 bases and the J gene lost 8 bases, with 11 bases spanning the gap. Germline assignment: CDR1 SNHLY and CDR2 FYNNEI. The CDR3 sequence is 12 residues long. DNA for the CDR3: TGTGCCAGCAGTGGAACAGGGCGCGGCTACACCTTC. Its translation: CASSGTGRGYTF.

The DNA of the CDR3 is TGCGCCAGCAGCGACCCGGGACTTCGCGAAGCGACGATCCCGGATACGCAGTATTTT. It is translated as CASSDPGLREATIPDTQYF. This chain joins TRBV5-1 and TRBJ2-3; tentative D call: TRBD2 (6 bases). V shed 4 bases and J shed 6 bases, with 30 bases lying between them. The CDR3 has 19 residues. The germline V gene has CDR1 SGHRS and CDR2 YFSETQ.

The V call is TRBV6-5, the J call TRBJ1-3; no definite D call. The length of the CDR3 is 15 residues. Germline lookup yields CDR1 MNHEY and CDR2 SVGAGI. V shed 0 bases and J shed 1 base, with 7 bases lying between them. CDR3 nucleotides: TGTGCCAGCAGTTACTCCTTGGCTTCTGGAAACACCATATATTTT. Protein product: CASSYSLASGNTIYF.

The chain recombines TRBV5-1 with TRBJ1-1, with a tentative D call TRBD1 (5 bases). The CDR3 runs 14 residues. Germline V lookup: CDR1 SGHRS, CDR2 YFSETQ. Trimming shortened V by 4 bases and J by 6 bases, and 16 bases separated the two germline ends. The DNA for the CDR3 is TGCGCCAGCAGCCCGGGGGTTTGGGGTGCTGAAGCTTTCTTT. This translates into CASSPGVWGAEAFF.

The genes are TRBV27 and TRBJ2-7; TRBD1 is a possible D gene (5 bases). V gave up 4 bases and J gave up 6 bases, with 13 bases separating them. The CDR3 has 13 amino acids. Germline V gives CDR1 MNHEY, CDR2 SMNVEV (reference sequence). CDR3 amino acids: CASSYIGVREQYF. As DNA, the CDR3 is TGTGCCAGCAGTTACATAGGGGTCCGCGAGCAGTACTTC.

The chain is built from TRBV30 and TRBJ1-2; D call uncertain. V was shortened by 5 bases and J by 1 base, with 8 bases between the two germline ends. Germline-derived CDR1 and CDR2 are GTSNPN and SVGIG (reference sequence). The CDR3 contains 12 residues. Here the CDR3 DNA reads TGTGCCTGGTCGCGGGATAACTATGGCTACACCTTC. The encoded protein is CAWSRDNYGYTF.

The V call is TRBV30, the J call TRBJ2-5; D possibly corresponds to TRBD2 (6 bases). The V and J ends lost 3 bases and 2 bases respectively, with 16 bases between them. The V gene's germline CDR1 is GTSNPN and CDR2 SVGIG (reference sequence). CDR3 length: 15 amino acids. The CDR3 here is CAWRGPQAGQETQYF. In DNA form, the CDR3 reads TGTGCCTGGAGGGGACCCCAAGCGGGTCAAGAGACCCAGTACTTC.

This chain uses TRBV4-2 with TRBJ1-1; D is unresolved. Trimming took off 3 bases at V and 11 bases at J, with 13 bases between the two ends. The CDR3 is 12 amino acids. Germline assignment: CDR1 LGHNA and CDR2 YNFKEQ. In DNA, the CDR3 is TGTGCCAGCAGCCAGCCGGGAATTTCGGCTTTCTTT. Its translation is CASSQPGISAFF.

The chain carries TRBV4-1 and TRBJ2-1, with 9 bases fitting TRBD2. This CDR3 comprises 17 residues. V trimming: 1 base; J trimming: 2 bases; junction bases outside the gene matches: 6. The germline V gene encodes CDR1 MGHRA and CDR2 YSYEKL. The CDR3 DNA reads as TGCGCCAGCAGCCAAGCGACTAGCGGACCACCCTACAATGAGCAGTTCTTC. It specifies CASSQATSGPPYNEQFF.

This sequence joins TRBV19 and TRBJ2-7; TRBD2 matches at 7 bases. CDR1 is LNHDA, CDR2 SQIVND, per germline (reference sequence). The V gene end was trimmed by 6 bases and the J gene end by 6 bases; junction bases not matched to a gene: 8. CDR3 length: 13 amino acids. Here the CDR3 DNA reads TGTGCCAGTAGACCAGGGAGGGGCCGCGAGCAGTACTTC. It is translated as CASRPGRGREQYF.

The rearrangement joins TRBV10-3 to TRBJ1-2; tentative D call: TRBD1 (5 bases). CDR1 and CDR2 from the germline V gene are ENHRY and SYGVKD. The CDR3 spans 12 residues. Trimming removed 2 bases at V and 6 bases at J, with 7 bases between. As DNA, the CDR3 is TGTGCCATCAGTGAGGGGGGGAATGGCTACACCTTC. Translation gives CAISEGGNGYTF.

This rearrangement joins TRBV27 to TRBJ2-3, with D uncertain. Trimming removed 6 bases from V and 4 bases from J, with 11 bases in between. Germline CDR1 reads MNHEY; CDR2 reads SMNVEV (reference sequence). The CDR3 runs 13 residues. The CDR3 sequence is CASRSRIADTQYF. The CDR3 bases are TGTGCCAGCAGGTCCCGTATTGCAGATACGCAGTATTTT.

The table lists this clone with a count of one. This chain uses TRBV19 with TRBJ1-5; D not resolved. The germline V and J ends were trimmed by 3 bases and 9 bases, with 12 bases remaining between them. This CDR3 region has 13 residues. The germline gives CDR1 LNHDA, CDR2 SQIVND (reference sequence). CDR3: CASSMGRERPQHF. The CDR3 DNA is TGTGCCAGTAGTATGGGCCGGGAACGGCCCCAGCATTTT.